This TCR beta chain was recorded in a study of CD8+ T cells in alopecia areata. Remarks on this clone: The same CDR3 is also encoded by other DNA sequences in this sample.

The authors extracted RNA and reverse transcribed it into cDNA as the sequencing template. Clones were read by immunoSEQ multiplex PCR, and TCRdb kept only the in-frame ones, dropping some. The table has roughly 250,000 clones, 45% to 70% seen once. Germline V gives CDR1 SNHLY, CDR2 FYNNEI. There are 11 residues in the CDR3. V was cut by 8 bases and J by 0 bases, with 2 bases left in between. The treatment is: oral pan-JAK inhibitor, 5-10 mg twice daily. The V call is TRBV2, the J call TRBJ2-1; no definite D call. This receptor was obtained from a human donor with alopecia areata. The specimen was CD4+ T cells sorted from blood, collected at week 52, from a patient treated with tofacitinib. As DNA, the CDR3 is TGTGCCAGCTCCTCCTACAATGAGCAGTTCTTC. Its protein product is CASSSYNEQFF.